This T cell receptor (beta chain) was identified during a study of CD8 T cells in Susac syndrome. Reverse transcription of about 0.5 to 1 ug RNA used random hexamers. TCRdb re-derived calls from the immunoSEQ multiplex PCR reads in MiXCR, one entry per CDR3 protein. The table has approximately 150,000 distinct CDR3 sequences, 75% to 90% seen once. TEMRA cells underwent FACS enrichment and CD8+ and CD4+ T cells underwent negative isolation. The CDR3 contains 14 residues. In germline, CDR1 is PRHDT, CDR2 FYEKMQ (reference sequence). The V end was cut by 2 bases, the J end by 8 bases, with 15 bases between.

The chain recombines TRBV13 with TRBJ1-2; D is unclear. Sequenced material: CD8+ T cells from PBMCs. This clonotype was obtained from a human donor with multiple sclerosis. CDR3 amino acids: CASSLLSESGGYTF. The DNA for the CDR3 is TGTGCCAGCAGCTTACTAAGTGAGAGTGGCGGCTACACCTTC.